A few counts support the clone carrying this T cell receptor beta chain. What it recognizes is unknown. This entry comes from a study of cytomegalovirus exposure and HLA in healthy donors. Study outcomes and limitations: Later examination showed HLA-associated TCR beta chains had greater clonal expansion than equally common others. Immune exposure was documented only through CMV serostatus. Links to common viral pathogens appeared, in a later analysis, for several of the most significant clusters.

It was with 60 Vbeta and 13 Jbeta primers that the PCR ran. Sequenced by immunoSEQ multiplex PCR; TCRdb stores in-frame clones only, minus some. The data show around 100,000 clones, 73% seen once. The CDR3 runs to 19 residues. The J segment lost 1 base and the V segment lost 1 base, leaving 11 bases of the junction unmatched. Germline CDR1 reads SGHVS; CDR2 reads FQNEAQ. This clonotype was obtained from a woman aged 25 to 45 in good health and CMV-seronegative. The specimen was PBMCs. This sequence joins TRBV7-8 and TRBJ1-1; 11 bases are a match to TRBD1. The CDR3 DNA reads TGTGCCAGCAGCTTAGATGGACAGGGGGCGGTAGATAGGAACACTGAAGCTTTCTTT. It is translated as CASSLDGQGAVDRNTEAFF.